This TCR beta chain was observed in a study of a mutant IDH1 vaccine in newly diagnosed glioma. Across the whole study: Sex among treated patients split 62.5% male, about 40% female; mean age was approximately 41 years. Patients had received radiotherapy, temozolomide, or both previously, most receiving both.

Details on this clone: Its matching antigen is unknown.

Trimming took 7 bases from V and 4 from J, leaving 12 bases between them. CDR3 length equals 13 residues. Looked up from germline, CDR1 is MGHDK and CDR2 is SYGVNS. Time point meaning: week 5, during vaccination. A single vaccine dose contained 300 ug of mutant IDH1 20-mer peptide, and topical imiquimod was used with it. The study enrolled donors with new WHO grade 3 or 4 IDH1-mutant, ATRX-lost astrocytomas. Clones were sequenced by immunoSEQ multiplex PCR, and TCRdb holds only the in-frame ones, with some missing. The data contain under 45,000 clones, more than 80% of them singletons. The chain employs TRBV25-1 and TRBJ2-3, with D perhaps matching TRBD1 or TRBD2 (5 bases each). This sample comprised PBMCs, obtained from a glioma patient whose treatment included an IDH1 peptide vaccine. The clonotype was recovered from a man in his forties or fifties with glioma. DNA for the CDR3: TGTGCCAGCAAAGGGACCGGGTCAGATACGCAGTATTTT. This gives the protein CASKGTGSDTQYF.